A single sample gave rise to the 4 T cell receptor beta chains below, sequenced in a study of T cells in Graves' hyperthyroidism and ophthalmopathy. RNA transcripts yielded amplified TCR beta CDR3 regions. The HTBI primer set served for first-round RT-PCR of the TCR CDR3. TCRdb re-called the multiplex PCR reads through MiXCR, storing one row per CDR3 protein. This sample has a few hundred thousand distinct CDR3 sequences, with around 20% found just once. What was sequenced was blood. These receptor sequences come from a young man with Graves' hyperthyroidism.

This clonotype was observed at least ten times. V usage is TRBV7-2 and J usage is TRBJ1-5; D is perhaps TRBD1 (6 bases). The CDR3 is 15 amino acids. The germline V and J ends were trimmed by 2 bases and 2 bases, with 10 bases remaining between them. Germline CDR1 reads SGHTA; CDR2 reads FQGNSA. In DNA form, the CDR3 reads TGTGCCAGCAGCTTACGGGCAGGGGGCAATCAGCCCCAGCATTTT. It codes for CASSLRAGGNQPQHF.

This clonotype occurred many times. This chain joins TRBV15 and TRBJ2-7, with D maybe TRBD2 (6 bases). Per the germline V gene, CDR1 is LNHNV and CDR2 is YYDKDF (reference sequence). This CDR3 comprises 14 residues. Trimming took 2 bases from V and 9 from J, leaving 17 bases between them. CDR3: CATSRTTGVEGQYF. In nucleotides, the CDR3 is TGTGCCACCAGCAGAACCACGGGGGTCGAGGGGCAGTACTTC.

In this sample, this clonotype turned up many times. The chain carries TRBV5-1 and TRBJ1-2, with no clear D. Trimming shortened V by 8 bases and J by 4 bases, and 15 bases separated the two germline ends. The CDR3 has 13 residues. Germline CDR1 reads SGHRS; CDR2 reads YFSETQ. CDR3 protein: CASARYSGYGYTF. CDR3 DNA sequence: TGCGCCAGTGCCCGATATTCCGGCTATGGCTACACCTTC.

Ten or more counts support this clonotype. V usage is TRBV6-7 and J usage is TRBJ1-3; D is unresolved. TRBV6-7 is designated an ORF whose function remains uncertain. The CDR3 is made up of 16 amino acids. The V gene lost 0 bases and the J gene lost 2 bases, with 11 bases spanning the gap. The CDR3 sequence is CASSYSKAIPGNTIYF. In DNA form, the CDR3 reads TGTGCCAGCAGTTACTCGAAGGCTATCCCTGGAAACACCATATATTTT.